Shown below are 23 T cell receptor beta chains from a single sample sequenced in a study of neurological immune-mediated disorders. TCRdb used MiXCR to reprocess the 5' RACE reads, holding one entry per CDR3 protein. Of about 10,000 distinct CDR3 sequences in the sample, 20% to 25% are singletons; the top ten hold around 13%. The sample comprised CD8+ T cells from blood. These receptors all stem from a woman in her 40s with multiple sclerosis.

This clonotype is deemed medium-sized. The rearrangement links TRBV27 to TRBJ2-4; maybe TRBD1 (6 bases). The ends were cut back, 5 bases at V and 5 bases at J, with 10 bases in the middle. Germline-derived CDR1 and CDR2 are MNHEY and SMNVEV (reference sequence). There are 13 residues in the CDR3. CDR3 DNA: TGTGCCAGCAGTCGAGGGGGTGAAAACATTCAGTACTTC. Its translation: CASSRGGENIQYF.

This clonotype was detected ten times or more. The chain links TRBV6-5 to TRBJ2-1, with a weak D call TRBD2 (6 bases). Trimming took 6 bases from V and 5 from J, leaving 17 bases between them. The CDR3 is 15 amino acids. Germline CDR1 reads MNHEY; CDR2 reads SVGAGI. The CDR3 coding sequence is TGTGCCAGCAGAGGGGACTCCCCACGGGACAATGAGCAGTTCTTC. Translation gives CASRGDSPRDNEQFF.

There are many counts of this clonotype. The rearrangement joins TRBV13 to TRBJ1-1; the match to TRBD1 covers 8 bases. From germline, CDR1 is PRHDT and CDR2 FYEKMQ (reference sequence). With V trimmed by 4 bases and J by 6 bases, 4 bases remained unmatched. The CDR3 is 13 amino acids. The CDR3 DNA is TGTGCCAGCAGCTACCTACAGGGGGCTGAAGCTTTCTTT. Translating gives CASSYLQGAEAFF. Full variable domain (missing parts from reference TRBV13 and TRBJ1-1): AAGVIQSPRHLIKEKRETATLKCYPIPRHDTVYWYQQGPGQDPQFLISFYEKMQSDKGSIPDRFSAQQFSDYHSELNMSSLELGDSALYFCASSYLQGAEAFFGQGTRLTVV.

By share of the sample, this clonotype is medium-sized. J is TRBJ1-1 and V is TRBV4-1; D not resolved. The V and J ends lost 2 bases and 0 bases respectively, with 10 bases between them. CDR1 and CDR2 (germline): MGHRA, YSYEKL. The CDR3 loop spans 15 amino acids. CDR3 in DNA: TGCGCCAGCAGCCAACCATACCAGGTGAACACTGAAGCTTTCTTT. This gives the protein CASSQPYQVNTEAFF.

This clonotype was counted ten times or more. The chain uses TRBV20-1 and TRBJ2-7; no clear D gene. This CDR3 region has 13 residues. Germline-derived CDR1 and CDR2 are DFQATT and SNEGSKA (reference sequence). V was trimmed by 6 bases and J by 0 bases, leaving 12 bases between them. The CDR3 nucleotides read TGCAGTGCCGCAAGTATAAGCTCCTACGAGCAGTACTTC. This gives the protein CSAASISSYEQYF.

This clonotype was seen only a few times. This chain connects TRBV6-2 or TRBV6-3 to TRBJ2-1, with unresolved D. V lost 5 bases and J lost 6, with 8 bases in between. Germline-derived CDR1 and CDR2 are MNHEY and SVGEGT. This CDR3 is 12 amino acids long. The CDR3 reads CASSRKGNEQFF. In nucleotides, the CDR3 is TGTGCCAGCAGTCGGAAGGGCAATGAGCAGTTCTTC.

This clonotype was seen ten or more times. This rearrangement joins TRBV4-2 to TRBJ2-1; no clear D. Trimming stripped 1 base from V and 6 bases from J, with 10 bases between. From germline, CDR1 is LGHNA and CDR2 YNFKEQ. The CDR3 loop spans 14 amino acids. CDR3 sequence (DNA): TGTGCCAGCAGCCAAGGGGTAGGGATCAATGAGCAGTTCTTC. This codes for CASSQGVGINEQFF.

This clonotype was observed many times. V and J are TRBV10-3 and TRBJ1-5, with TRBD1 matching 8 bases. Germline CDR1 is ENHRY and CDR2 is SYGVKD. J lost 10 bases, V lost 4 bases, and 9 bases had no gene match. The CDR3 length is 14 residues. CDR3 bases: TGTGCCATCAGTGGGACAGGGTCACGAGAACCCCAGCATTTT. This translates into CAISGTGSREPQHF.

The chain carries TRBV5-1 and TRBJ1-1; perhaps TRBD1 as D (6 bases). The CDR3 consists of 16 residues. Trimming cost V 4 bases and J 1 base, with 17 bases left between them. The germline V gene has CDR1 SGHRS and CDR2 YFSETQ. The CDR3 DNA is TGCGCCAGCAGCAGGGCGGGGGGCGGAGGGAACACTGAAGCTTTCTTT. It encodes CASSRAGGGGNTEAFF.

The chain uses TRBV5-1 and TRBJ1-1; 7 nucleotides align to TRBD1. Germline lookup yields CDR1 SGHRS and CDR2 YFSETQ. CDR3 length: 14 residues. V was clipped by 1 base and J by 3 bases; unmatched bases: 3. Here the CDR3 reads CASSLQGEDTEAFF. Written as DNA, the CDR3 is TGCGCCAGCAGCTTGCAGGGGGAGGACACTGAAGCTTTCTTT.

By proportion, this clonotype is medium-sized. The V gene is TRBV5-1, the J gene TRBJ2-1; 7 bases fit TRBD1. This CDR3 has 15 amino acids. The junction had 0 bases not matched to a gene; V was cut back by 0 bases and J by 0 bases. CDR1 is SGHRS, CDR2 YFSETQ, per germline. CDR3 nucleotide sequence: TGCGCCAGCAGCTTGGACAGGGGCTCCTACAATGAGCAGTTCTTC. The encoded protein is CASSLDRGSYNEQFF.

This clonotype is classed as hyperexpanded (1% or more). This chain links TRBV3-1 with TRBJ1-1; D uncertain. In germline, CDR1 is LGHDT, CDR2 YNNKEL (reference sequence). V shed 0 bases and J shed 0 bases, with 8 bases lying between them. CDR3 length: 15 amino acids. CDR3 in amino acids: CASSQDVGLNTEAFF. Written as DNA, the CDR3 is TGTGCCAGCAGCCAAGATGTGGGGTTGAACACTGAAGCTTTCTTT.

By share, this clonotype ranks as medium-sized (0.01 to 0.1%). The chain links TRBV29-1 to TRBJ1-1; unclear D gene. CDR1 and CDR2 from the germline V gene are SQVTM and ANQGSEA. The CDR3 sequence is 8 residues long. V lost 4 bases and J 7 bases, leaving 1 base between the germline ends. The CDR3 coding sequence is TGCAGCGTTGGTGAAGCTTTCTTT. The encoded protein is CSVGEAFF.

The CDR3 is CASSVGQPTYEQYF. CDR3 nucleotides: TGTGCCAGCAGTGTCGGACAGCCTACCTACGAGCAGTACTTC. J is TRBJ2-7 and V is TRBV25-1, with a weak D call TRBD1 (6 bases). V shed 4 bases and J shed 2 bases, with 12 bases lying between them. In germline, CDR1 is MGHDK, CDR2 SYGVNS. CDR3 length equals 14 residues.

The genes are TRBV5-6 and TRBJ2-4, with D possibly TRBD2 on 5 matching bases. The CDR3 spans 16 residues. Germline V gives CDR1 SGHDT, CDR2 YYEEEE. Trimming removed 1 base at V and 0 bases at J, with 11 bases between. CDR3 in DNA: TGTGCCAGCAGCTTGACTAGTGGGTTAGCCAAAAACATTCAGTACTTC. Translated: CASSLTSGLAKNIQYF.

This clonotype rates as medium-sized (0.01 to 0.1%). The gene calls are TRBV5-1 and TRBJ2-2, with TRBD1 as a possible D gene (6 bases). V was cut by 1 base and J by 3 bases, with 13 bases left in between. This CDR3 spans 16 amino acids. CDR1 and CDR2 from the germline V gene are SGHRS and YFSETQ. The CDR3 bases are TGCGCCAGCAGCTTGAGGGGGACCTCCTACACCGGGGAGCTGTTTTTT. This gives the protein CASSLRGTSYTGELFF.

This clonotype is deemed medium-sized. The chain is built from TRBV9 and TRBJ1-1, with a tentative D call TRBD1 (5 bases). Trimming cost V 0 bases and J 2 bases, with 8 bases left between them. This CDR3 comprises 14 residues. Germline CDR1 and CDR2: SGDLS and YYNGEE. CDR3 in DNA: TGTGCCAGCAGCGTAGTGGGACCTAACACTGAAGCTTTCTTT. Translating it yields CASSVVGPNTEAFF. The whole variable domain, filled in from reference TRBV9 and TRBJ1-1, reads DSGVTQTPKHLITATGQRVTLRCSPRSGDLSVYWYQQSLDQGLQFLIQYYNGEERAKGNILERFSAQQFPDLHSELNLSSLELGDSALYFCASSVVGPNTEAFFGQGTRLTVV.

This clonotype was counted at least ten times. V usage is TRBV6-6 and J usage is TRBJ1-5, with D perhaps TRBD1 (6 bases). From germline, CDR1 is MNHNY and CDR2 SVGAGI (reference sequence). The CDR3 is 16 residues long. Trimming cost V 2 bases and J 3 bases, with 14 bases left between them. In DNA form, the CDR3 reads TGTGCCAGCAGTTACCCATCAGGGGTAATCAATCAGCCCCAGCATTTT. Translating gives CASSYPSGVINQPQHF.

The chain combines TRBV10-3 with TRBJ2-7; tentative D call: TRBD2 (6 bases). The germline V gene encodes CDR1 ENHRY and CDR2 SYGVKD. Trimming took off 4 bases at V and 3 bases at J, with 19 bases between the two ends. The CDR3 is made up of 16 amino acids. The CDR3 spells CAISGLGGQVSYEQYF. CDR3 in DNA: TGTGCCATCAGTGGCCTCGGAGGGCAGGTGAGCTACGAGCAGTACTTC.

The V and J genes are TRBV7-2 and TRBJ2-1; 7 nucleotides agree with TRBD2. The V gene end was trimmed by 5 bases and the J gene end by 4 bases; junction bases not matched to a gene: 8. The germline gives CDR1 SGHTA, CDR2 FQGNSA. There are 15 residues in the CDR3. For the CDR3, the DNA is TGTGCCAGCAGCGCCGGGGCGGGGGTTTACAATGAGCAGTTCTTC. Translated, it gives CASSAGAGVYNEQFF.

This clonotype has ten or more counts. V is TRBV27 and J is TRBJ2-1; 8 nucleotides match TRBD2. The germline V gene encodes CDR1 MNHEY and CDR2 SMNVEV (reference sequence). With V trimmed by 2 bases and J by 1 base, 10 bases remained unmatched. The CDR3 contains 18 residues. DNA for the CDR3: TGTGCCAGCAGTTTAGCGGGGGGCACCATATCTTCCTACAATGAGCAGTTCTTC. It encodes CASSLAGGTISSYNEQFF.

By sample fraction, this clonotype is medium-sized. The CDR3: CSARPPEGNTEAFF. In DNA, the CDR3 is TGCAGTGCTAGACCCCCGGAGGGCAACACTGAAGCTTTCTTT. The chain recombines TRBV20-1 with TRBJ1-1; D uncertain. Between the trimmed V and J ends, which lost 2 bases and 2 bases, there was a span of 12 bases. The germline V gene has CDR1 DFQATT and CDR2 SNEGSKA (reference sequence). CDR3 length: 14 residues.

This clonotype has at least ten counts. CDR3 nucleotide sequence: TGCGCCAGCAGCTTACCAGGTTCGAACACTGAAGCTTTCTTT. It encodes CASSLPGSNTEAFF. The V and J genes are TRBV5-1 and TRBJ1-1; D remains ambiguous. The CDR3 is 14 residues long. The ends were cut back, 2 bases at V and 1 base at J, with 9 bases in the middle. In germline, CDR1 is SGHRS, CDR2 YFSETQ.